Sequencing of this TCR beta chain was carried out in a study of T cells in Graves' hyperthyroidism and ophthalmopathy. This CDR3 is built from 15 residues. V shed 4 bases and J shed 3 bases, with 15 bases lying between them. Germline V gene data show CDR1 as MNHEY and CDR2 as SVGAGI. TCR beta CDR3 sequences were amplified from RNA transcripts. Carried out on the TCR CDR3, a first-round RT-PCR used the HTBI primer set. In TCRdb, the multiplex PCR reads were re-called with MiXCR into one record per CDR3 protein. Of 360,000 or so distinct CDR3 sequences listed, 15% to 20% are singletons. This clonotype was seen repeatedly, ten times or more.

V usage is TRBV6-5 and J usage is TRBJ1-2; tentatively, D is TRBD1 (5 bases). The origin of this receptor is a woman aged 40 to 55 with Graves' ophthalmopathy. Sequencing was done on a sample of blood. CDR3 amino acids: CASSSEGKGDYGYTF. In nucleotides, the CDR3 is TGTGCCAGCAGTTCCGAGGGGAAAGGGGACTATGGCTACACCTTC.